This TCR beta chain derives from a study of shared clonotypes between healthy human individuals. Study in general: A donor's plate count was three for CD4 naive and three for CD4 memory; CD8 naive had two and CD8 memory one.

With 0 bases removed from V and 9 bases from J, the gap between germline ends came to 12 bases. Per the germline V gene, CDR1 is SGHNT and CDR2 is YENEEA. CDR3 length: 14 amino acids. Naive CD8 cells comprised CD45RO-negative, CCR7-positively selected cells, excluding terminally differentiated effector memory CD45RA+ cells. Donors comprised healthy HIV-negative adults lacking recent acute infections or vaccinations. Researchers ran the assay at a deep level. In the original processing: ImmunoSEQ sequences covered only the junction and lacked quality scores; filtering therefore differed. The data were produced by immunoSEQ multiplex PCR, yet TCRdb's version contains in-frame clones alone and is incomplete. V and J calls and clone size come straight from that table; D and trimming were deduced from the DNA. The data hold about 550,000 clones, with over 95% observed a single time.

The sequenced sample was naive CD8+ T cells sorted from blood. This TCR derives from a woman aged 30 to 39 in good health. This rearrangement joins TRBV11-3 to TRBJ2-1; D call uncertain. The CDR3 sequence is CASSLDRNRVEQFF. CDR3 nucleotides: TGTGCCAGCAGCTTAGATCGGAATCGGGTTGAGCAGTTCTTC.